The 14 T cell receptor beta chains below were found in one sample sequenced in a study of vaccination effects on CD4 cells after COVID-19 (dated 2022 in TCRdb). Receptor amplification or capture employed the immunoSEQ multiplex PCR assay. TCRdb took over this immuneACCESS table, retaining in-frame rearrangements with V and J assigned. Such tables are incomplete; in checked studies, under half of the missing clones stem from an unresolved V gene, and the remainder is unexplained. The sample yields 7,500 to 10,000 clones; roughly 80% were counted once. Jointly, the top ten make up more than 10% of the sample. After roughly 11 days of culture, CD4+ T cells were isolated with the EasySep CD4+ T cell isolation kit. Participants received two doses of either the BNT162b2 or the mRNA-1273 mRNA SARS-CoV-2 vaccine. No cognate antigen is known for these TCRs. The sample was CD4+ T cells from PBMCs cultured without peptide, taken after COVID-19 vaccination. These TCRs come from a human donor who received a COVID-19 vaccine.

The genes are TRBV3-1 (or the pseudogene TRBV3-2) and TRBJ1-5, with D hard to call. The CDR3 totals 13 residues. V was pared by 1 base and J by 5 bases, with 6 bases between. Germline loops: CDR1 LGHDT, CDR2 YNNKEL (reference sequence). CDR3 protein: CASSQATYQPQHF. The CDR3 DNA sequence: TGTGCCAGCAGCCAAGCTACTTATCAGCCCCAGCATTTT.

This chain uses TRBV3-1 (or the pseudogene TRBV3-2) with TRBJ1-3; no clear D gene. CDR1 is LGHDT and CDR2 is YNNKEL in the germline V gene (reference sequence). The V and J ends lost 5 bases and 1 base respectively, with 9 bases between them. CDR3 length: 14 residues. CDR3 loop: CASSARESGNTIYF. For the CDR3, the DNA is TGTGCCAGCAGCGCACGGGAGTCTGGAAACACCATATATTTT.

V and J are TRBV28 and TRBJ1-2; tentative D call: TRBD1 (5 bases). Germline CDR1 MDHEN, CDR2 SYDVKM. Trimming left V 6 bases short and J 3 bases short, with 14 bases between. This CDR3 has 14 amino acids. For the CDR3, the DNA is TGTGCCAGCAGGCCCGGGGGTAACGACTATGGCTACACCTTC. Amino acid sequence: CASRPGGNDYGYTF.

The V gene is TRBV30, the J gene TRBJ2-7; no clear D. This CDR3 has 13 residues. V was shortened by 2 bases and J by 3 bases, with 11 bases between the two germline ends. Per germline, CDR1 GTSNPN and CDR2 SVGIG (reference sequence). For the CDR3, the DNA is TGTGCCTGGAGTCGTCTTTTGGGCTACGAGCAGTACTTC. Translating gives CAWSRLLGYEQYF.

This sequence joins TRBV5-1 and TRBJ1-2, with D unresolved. CDR1 SGHRS and CDR2 YFSETQ come from the germline V gene. Trimming removed 0 bases from V and 7 bases from J, with 13 bases in between. The CDR3 covers 14 residues. For the CDR3, the DNA is TGCGCCAGCAGCTTGGGGCATCTTTTGGGTGGCTACACCTTC. Translation gives CASSLGHLLGGYTF.

The chain couples TRBV3-1 (or the pseudogene TRBV3-2) to TRBJ1-4; 7 bases agree with TRBD1. Per the germline V gene, CDR1 is LGHDT and CDR2 is YNNKEL (reference sequence). J was trimmed by 5 bases and V by 7 bases; bases with no gene match: 4. This CDR3 has 13 amino acids. The CDR3 sequence: CASTRGGNEKLFF. The CDR3 DNA reads TGTGCCAGCACCAGGGGGGGGAATGAAAAACTGTTTTTT.

This chain links TRBV11-1 with TRBJ2-1; 9 bases map to TRBD2. The CDR3 totals 15 residues. With V trimmed by 5 bases and J by 2 bases, 4 bases remained unmatched. The V gene's germline CDR1 is SGHAT and CDR2 FQDESV (reference sequence). The chain's CDR3 is CASSRSSGAYNEQFF. Here the CDR3 DNA reads TGTGCCAGCAGCCGGTCTAGCGGGGCCTACAATGAGCAGTTCTTC. The variable domain in full, completed from reference TRBV11-1 and TRBJ2-1, reads EAEVAQSPRYKITEKSQAVAFWCDPISGHATLYWYRQILGQGPELLVQFQDESVVDDSQLPKDRFSAERLKGVDSTLKIQPAELGDSAMYLCASSRSSGAYNEQFFGPGTRLTVL.

The gene calls are TRBV28 and TRBJ2-7; TRBD1 or TRBD2 may be the D gene (6 bases each). CDR3 length equals 13 residues. In germline, CDR1 is MDHEN, CDR2 SYDVKM. The V gene lost 5 bases and the J gene lost 5 bases, with 13 bases spanning the gap. The CDR3 DNA reads TGTGCCAGCAGTCCCTGGGGGGCGAACGAGCAGTACTTC. This codes for CASSPWGANEQYF.

This chain connects TRBV5-1 to TRBJ1-3, with 7 bases fitting TRBD1. The J segment lost 4 bases and the V segment lost 0 bases, leaving 4 bases of the junction unmatched. Germline V lookup: CDR1 SGHRS, CDR2 YFSETQ. This CDR3 comprises 15 residues. The CDR3 bases are TGCGCCAGCAGCTTGGCGCCAGGGGGAGGAAACACCATATATTTT. It specifies CASSLAPGGGNTIYF. Full variable domain (remainder filled in from reference TRBV5-1 and TRBJ1-3): KAGVTQTPRYLIKTRGQQVTLSCSPISGHRSVSWYQQTPGQGLQFLFEYFSETQRNKGNFPGRFSGRQFSNSRSEMNVSTLELGDSALYLCASSLAPGGGNTIYFGEGSWLTVV.

As regards this clone: The sample holds other DNA sequences that translate to the same CDR3. This chain connects TRBV9 to TRBJ2-1; 9 bases fit TRBD2. Germline assignment: CDR1 SGDLS and CDR2 YYNGEE. This CDR3 has 15 amino acids. Unmatched junction bases numbered 1, after V lost 1 base and J lost 2 bases. DNA for the CDR3: TGTGCCAGCAGCGTAAGCGGGGGGCCCTACAATGAGCAGTTCTTC. Translated: CASSVSGGPYNEQFF.

This chain links TRBV24-1 with TRBJ2-2; TRBD1 matches at 8 bases. The length of the CDR3 is 17 residues. Trimming took 1 base from V and 2 from J; bases not matched to a gene: 5. Germline CDR1 is KGHDR and CDR2 is SFDVKD. CDR3 in DNA: TGTGCCACCAGTGATTTACCGGGACAGGCTAACACCGGGGAGCTGTTTTTT. Its protein is CATSDLPGQANTGELFF.

This chain uses TRBV3-1 (or the pseudogene TRBV3-2) with TRBJ2-5; no definite D call. The V and J ends lost 3 bases and 5 bases respectively, with 4 bases between them. The length of the CDR3 is 11 residues. Germline V gene sequence: CDR1 LGHDT, CDR2 YNNKEL (reference sequence). In DNA, the CDR3 is TGTGCCAGCAGCCAGGGGGAGACCCAGTACTTC. Encoded protein: CASSQGETQYF.

This rearrangement joins TRBV5-1 to TRBJ2-5; D possibly matches TRBD1 or TRBD2 (5 bases each). Germline V lookup: CDR1 SGHRS, CDR2 YFSETQ. Trimming shortened V by 4 bases and J by 5 bases, and 12 bases separated the two germline ends. The CDR3 has 13 residues. CDR3 loop: CASSRTGTETQYF. The CDR3 DNA is TGCGCCAGCAGCCGGACGGGGACGGAGACCCAGTACTTC.

The chain is built from TRBV6-5 and TRBJ1-1; maybe TRBD1 (6 bases). The germline V gene encodes CDR1 MNHEY and CDR2 SVGAGI. This CDR3 spans 15 amino acids. The V and J ends lost 6 bases and 0 bases respectively, with 14 bases between them. CDR3 region: CASRQGVNLNTEAFF. The CDR3 DNA is TGTGCCAGCAGACAGGGTGTAAATCTGAACACTGAAGCTTTCTTT.